This TCR beta chain is drawn from a study of T-cell reconstitution after alpha-beta-depleted transplantation in children. General study points: At day 60, the high TCRbeta diversity found in some patients originated from recipient T cells and thymic progenitors that had survived. Alpha-beta T cells present about two months after transplant were reported to originate from several hundred expanded graft clones. Among T cells one year after transplant, newly produced cells accounted for most counts and diversity.

On this clonotype itself: As yet, its antigen is unknown.

CDR3 length: 16 amino acids. V lost 2 bases and J 5 bases, leaving 17 bases between the germline ends. The authors prepared the TCRbeta library with unique molecular identifiers. A single record per CDR3 protein comes from TCRdb applying MiXCR to the PCR reads. The sample consists of about 900,000 distinct CDR3 sequences, roughly 29% of them appearing once. The source is a boy younger than two who had a stem cell transplant for SCID, so the T cells may come from the graft donor. The chain recombines TRBV12-3 or TRBV12-4 with TRBJ2-3; no definite D call. This sample comprised PBMCs, mostly from graft donor cells, obtained 360 days after TCRalphabeta/CD19-depleted stem cell transplant. CDR3: CASSLPLEPRGDTQYF. The CDR3 DNA sequence: TGTGCCAGCAGTTTACCGCTAGAGCCCCGAGGAGATACGCAGTATTTT.